This TCR beta chain was captured by sequencing in a study of blood T cell repertoires in COVID-19. For the study at large: The samples span acute and convalescent COVID-19 from the United States, Italy and Spain. T cells, B-cell-depleted T cells, or PBMCs provided the cDNA or gDNA that served as material.

The germline V gene encodes CDR1 SGHTA and CDR2 FQGTGA. V gave up 4 bases and J gave up 0 bases, with 9 bases separating them. This CDR3 has 15 residues. In the original processing: Reference gene primer amplification gave nucleated cell count estimates. The protocol was immunoSEQ multiplex PCR, while the TCRdb copy is restricted to in-frame clones and leaves out a portion. V and J calls and clone size follow that table, whereas D and trimming were derived from the DNA. The data contain fewer than 250,000 clones, 88% of them singletons. The V and J genes are TRBV7-3 and TRBJ2-2, with D maybe TRBD1 (6 bases). This receptor was identified in a woman aged 55-70 years with acute or convalescent COVID-19. Material: peripheral blood. CDR3 sequence reads: CASSSPGANTGELFF. The CDR3 DNA follows: TGTGCCAGCAGCTCCCCAGGGGCGAACACCGGGGAGCTGTTTTTT.